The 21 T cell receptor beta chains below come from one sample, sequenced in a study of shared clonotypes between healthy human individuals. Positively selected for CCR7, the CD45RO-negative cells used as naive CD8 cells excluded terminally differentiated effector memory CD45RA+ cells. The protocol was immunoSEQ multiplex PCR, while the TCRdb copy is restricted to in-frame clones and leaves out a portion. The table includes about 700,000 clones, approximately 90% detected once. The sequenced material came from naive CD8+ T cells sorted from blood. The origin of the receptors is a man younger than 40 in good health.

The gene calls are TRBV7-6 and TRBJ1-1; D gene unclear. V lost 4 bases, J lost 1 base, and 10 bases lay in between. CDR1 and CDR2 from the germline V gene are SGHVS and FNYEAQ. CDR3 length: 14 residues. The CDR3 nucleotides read TGTGCCAGCAGCTCTGTCCCGACGAACACTGAAGCTTTCTTT. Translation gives CASSSVPTNTEAFF. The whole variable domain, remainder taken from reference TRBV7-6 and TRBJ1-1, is GAGVSQSPRYKVTKRGQDVALRCDPISGHVSLYWYRQALGQGPEFLTYFNYEAQQDKSGLPNDRFSAERPEGSISTLTIQRTEQRDSAMYRCASSSVPTNTEAFFGQGTRLTVV.

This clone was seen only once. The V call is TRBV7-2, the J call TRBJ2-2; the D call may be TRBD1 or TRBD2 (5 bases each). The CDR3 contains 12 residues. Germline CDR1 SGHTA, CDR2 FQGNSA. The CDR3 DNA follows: TGTGCAAGGGACGGGTTGCCCGGGGAGCTGTTTTTT. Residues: CARDGLPGELFF.

CDR3 in amino acids: CATSSQRAGHSNEQYF. DNA of the CDR3: TGTGCCACCAGCAGTCAACGGGCGGGACACTCGAACGAGCAGTACTTC. The chain combines TRBV15 with TRBJ2-7; the D call may be TRBD1 or TRBD2 (6 bases each). The germline CDR1 and CDR2 sequences are LNHNV and YYDKDF (reference sequence). With 3 bases removed from V and 5 bases from J, the gap between germline ends came to 20 bases. The CDR3 totals 16 residues.

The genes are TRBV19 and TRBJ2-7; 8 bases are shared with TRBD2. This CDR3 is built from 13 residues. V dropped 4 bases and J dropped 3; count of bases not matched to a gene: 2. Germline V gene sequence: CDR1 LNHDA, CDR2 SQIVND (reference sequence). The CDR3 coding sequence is TGTGCCAGTAGTAGGACTAGCTTCTACGAGCAGTACTTC. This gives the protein CASSRTSFYEQYF.

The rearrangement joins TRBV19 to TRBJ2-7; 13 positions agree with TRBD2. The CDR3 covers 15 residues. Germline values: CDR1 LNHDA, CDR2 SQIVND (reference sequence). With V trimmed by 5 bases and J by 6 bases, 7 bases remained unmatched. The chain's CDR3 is CASSPWTSGGSEQYF. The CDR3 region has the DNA TGTGCCAGTAGTCCATGGACTAGCGGGGGCAGCGAGCAGTACTTC. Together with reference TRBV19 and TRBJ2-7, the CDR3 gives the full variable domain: DGGITQSPKYLFRKEGQNVTLSCEQNLNHDAMYWYRQDPGQGLRLIYYSQIVNDFQKGDIAEGYSVSREKKESFPLTVTSAQKNPTAFYLCASSPWTSGGSEQYFGPGTRLTVT.

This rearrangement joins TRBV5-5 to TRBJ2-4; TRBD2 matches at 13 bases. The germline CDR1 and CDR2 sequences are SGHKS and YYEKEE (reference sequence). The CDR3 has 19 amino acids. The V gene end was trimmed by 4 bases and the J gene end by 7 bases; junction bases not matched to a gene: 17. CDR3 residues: CASSRRHSGLAGIENIQYF. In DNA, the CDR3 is TGTGCCAGCAGCAGGAGACACTCGGGACTAGCGGGGATAGAGAACATTCAGTACTTC.

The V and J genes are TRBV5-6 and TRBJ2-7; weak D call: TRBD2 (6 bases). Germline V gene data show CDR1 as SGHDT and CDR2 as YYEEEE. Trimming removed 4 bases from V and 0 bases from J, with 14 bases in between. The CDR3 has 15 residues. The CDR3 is CASSPSTDYSYEQYF. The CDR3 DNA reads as TGTGCCAGCAGCCCAAGTACGGACTACTCCTACGAGCAGTACTTC.

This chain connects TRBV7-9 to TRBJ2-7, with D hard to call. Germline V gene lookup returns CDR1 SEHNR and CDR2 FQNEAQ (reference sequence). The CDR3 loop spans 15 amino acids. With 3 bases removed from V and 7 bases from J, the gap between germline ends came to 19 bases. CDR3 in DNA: TGTGCCAGCAGCTTTCTGGATCTTGGGGTCGGGGAGCAGTACTTC. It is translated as CASSFLDLGVGEQYF.

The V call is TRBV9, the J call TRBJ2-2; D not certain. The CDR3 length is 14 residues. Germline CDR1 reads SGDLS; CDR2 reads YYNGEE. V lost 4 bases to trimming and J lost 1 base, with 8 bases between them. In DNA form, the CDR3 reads TGTGCCAGCAGCACCGAATGGAACACCGGGGAGCTGTTTTTT. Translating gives CASSTEWNTGELFF. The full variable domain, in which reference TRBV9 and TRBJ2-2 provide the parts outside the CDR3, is DSGVTQTPKHLITATGQRVTLRCSPRSGDLSVYWYQQSLDQGLQFLIQYYNGEERAKGNILERFSAQQFPDLHSELNLSSLELGDSALYFCASSTEWNTGELFFGEGSRLTVL.

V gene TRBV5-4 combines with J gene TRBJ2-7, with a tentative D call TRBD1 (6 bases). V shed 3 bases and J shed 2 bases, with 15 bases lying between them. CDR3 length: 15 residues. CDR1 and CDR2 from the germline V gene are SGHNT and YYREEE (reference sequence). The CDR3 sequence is CASSYTGNTAYEQYF. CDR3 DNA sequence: TGTGCCAGCAGCTACACAGGGAATACGGCCTACGAGCAGTACTTC.

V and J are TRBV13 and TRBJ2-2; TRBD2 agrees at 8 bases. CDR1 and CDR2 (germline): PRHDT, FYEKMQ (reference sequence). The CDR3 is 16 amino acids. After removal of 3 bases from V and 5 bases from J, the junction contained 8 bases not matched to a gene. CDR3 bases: TGTGCCAGCAGCTTTCACAGCGGGAGTTATACCGGGGAGCTGTTTTTT. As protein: CASSFHSGSYTGELFF.

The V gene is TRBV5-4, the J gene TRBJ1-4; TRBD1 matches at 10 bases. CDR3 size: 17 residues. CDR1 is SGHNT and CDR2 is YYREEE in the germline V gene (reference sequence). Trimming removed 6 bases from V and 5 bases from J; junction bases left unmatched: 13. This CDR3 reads CASTTGTGVNGNEKLFF. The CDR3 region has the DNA TGTGCCAGCACGACCGGGACAGGGGTGAATGGGAATGAAAAACTGTTTTTT.

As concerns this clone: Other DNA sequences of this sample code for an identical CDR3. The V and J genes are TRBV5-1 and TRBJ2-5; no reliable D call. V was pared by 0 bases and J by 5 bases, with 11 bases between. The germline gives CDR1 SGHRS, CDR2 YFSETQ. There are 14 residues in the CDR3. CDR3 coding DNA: TGCGCCAGCAGCTTGGAGTCGGGTGGGGAGACCCAGTACTTC. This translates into CASSLESGGETQYF.

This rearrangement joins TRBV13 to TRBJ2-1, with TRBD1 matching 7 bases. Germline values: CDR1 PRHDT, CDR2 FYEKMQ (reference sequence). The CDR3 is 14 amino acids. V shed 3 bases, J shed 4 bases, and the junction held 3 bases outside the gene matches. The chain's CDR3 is CASSFRDSYNEQFF. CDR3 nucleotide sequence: TGTGCCAGCAGCTTCCGGGACAGTTACAATGAGCAGTTCTTC. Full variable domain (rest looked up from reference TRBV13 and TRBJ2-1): AAGVIQSPRHLIKEKRETATLKCYPIPRHDTVYWYQQGPGQDPQFLISFYEKMQSDKGSIPDRFSAQQFSDYHSELNMSSLELGDSALYFCASSFRDSYNEQFFGPGTRLTVL.

CDR3 DNA: TGTGCCAGCAAGACTAGCCCATCCTTCTACGAGCAGTACTTC. This sequence encodes CASKTSPSFYEQYF. This chain connects TRBV2 to TRBJ2-7; 7 bases agree with TRBD2. With V trimmed by 7 bases and J by 3 bases, 9 bases remained unmatched. The V gene's germline CDR1 is SNHLY and CDR2 FYNNEI. There are 14 residues in the CDR3.

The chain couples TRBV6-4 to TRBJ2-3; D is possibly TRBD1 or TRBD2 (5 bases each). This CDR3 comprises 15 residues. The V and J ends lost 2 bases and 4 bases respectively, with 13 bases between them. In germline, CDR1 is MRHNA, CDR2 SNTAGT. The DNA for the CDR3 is TGTGCCAGCAGTGACGGGACCAGCATGGCAGATACGCAGTATTTT. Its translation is CASSDGTSMADTQYF.

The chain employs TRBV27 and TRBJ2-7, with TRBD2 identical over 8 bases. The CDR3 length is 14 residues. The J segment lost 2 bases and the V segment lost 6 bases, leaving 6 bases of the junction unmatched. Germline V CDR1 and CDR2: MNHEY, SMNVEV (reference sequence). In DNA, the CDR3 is TGTGCCAGCAGCACAGGACTAGCCACCTACGAGCAGTACTTC. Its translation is CASSTGLATYEQYF.

In nucleotides, the CDR3 is TGTGCCAGCAGCGGGACCGGAGGGTCCTCCTACAATGAGCAGTTCTTC. Translation: CASSGTGGSSYNEQFF. The chain employs TRBV9 and TRBJ2-1, with D possibly TRBD2 on 6 matching bases. The germline gives CDR1 SGDLS, CDR2 YYNGEE. The CDR3 length is 16 residues. Trimming removed 3 bases from V and 0 bases from J, with 13 bases in between.

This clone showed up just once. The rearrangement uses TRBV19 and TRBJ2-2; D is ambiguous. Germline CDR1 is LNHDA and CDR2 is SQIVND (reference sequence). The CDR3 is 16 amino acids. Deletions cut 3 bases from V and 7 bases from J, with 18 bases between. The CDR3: CASSIPLGLNNGELFF. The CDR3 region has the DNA TGTGCCAGTAGTATCCCGCTGGGTCTTAATAACGGGGAGCTGTTTTTT. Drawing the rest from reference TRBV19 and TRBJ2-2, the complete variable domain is DGGITQSPKYLFRKEGQNVTLSCEQNLNHDAMYWYRQDPGQGLRLIYYSQIVNDFQKGDIAEGYSVSREKKESFPLTVTSAQKNPTAFYLCASSIPLGLNNGELFFGEGSRLTVL.

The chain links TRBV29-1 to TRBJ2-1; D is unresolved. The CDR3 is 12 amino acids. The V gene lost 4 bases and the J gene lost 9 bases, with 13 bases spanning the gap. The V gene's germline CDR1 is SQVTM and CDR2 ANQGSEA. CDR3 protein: CSVVITGAEQFF. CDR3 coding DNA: TGCAGCGTTGTAATCACGGGTGCTGAGCAGTTCTTC.

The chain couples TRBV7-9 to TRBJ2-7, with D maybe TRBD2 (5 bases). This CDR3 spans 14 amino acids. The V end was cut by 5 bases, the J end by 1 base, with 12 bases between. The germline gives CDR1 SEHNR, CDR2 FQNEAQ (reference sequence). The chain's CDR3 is CASSLPGLSYEQYF. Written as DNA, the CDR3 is TGTGCCAGCAGCCTACCCGGACTGTCCTACGAGCAGTACTTC.